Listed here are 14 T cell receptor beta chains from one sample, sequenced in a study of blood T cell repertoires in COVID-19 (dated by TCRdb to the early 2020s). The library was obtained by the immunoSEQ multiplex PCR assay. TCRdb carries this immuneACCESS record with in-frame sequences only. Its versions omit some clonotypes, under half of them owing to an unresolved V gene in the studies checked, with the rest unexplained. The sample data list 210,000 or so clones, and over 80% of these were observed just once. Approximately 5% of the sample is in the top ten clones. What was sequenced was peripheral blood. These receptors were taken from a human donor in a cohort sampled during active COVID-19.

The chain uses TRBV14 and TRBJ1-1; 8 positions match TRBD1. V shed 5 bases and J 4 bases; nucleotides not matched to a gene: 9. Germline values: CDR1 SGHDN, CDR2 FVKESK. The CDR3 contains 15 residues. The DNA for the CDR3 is TGTGCCAGCAGCAATAACAGGGGGATCGGCACTGAAGCTTTCTTT. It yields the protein CASSNNRGIGTEAFF.

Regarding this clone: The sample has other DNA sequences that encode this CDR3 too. The CDR3 region is CASSLAYILNTGELFF. DNA of the CDR3: TGTGCCAGCAGTTTAGCTTACATATTGAACACCGGGGAGCTGTTTTTT. The V call is TRBV28, the J call TRBJ2-2; D unclear. V dropped 2 bases and J dropped 1 base, with 11 bases sitting between them. Germline V gene sequence: CDR1 MDHEN, CDR2 SYDVKM. The CDR3 spans 16 residues. Filled out from reference TRBV28 and TRBJ2-2, the complete variable domain reads DVKVTQSSRYLVKRTGEKVFLECVQDMDHENMFWYRQDPGLGLRLIYFSYDVKMKEKGDIPEGYSVSREKKERFSLILESASTNQTSMYLCASSLAYILNTGELFFGEGSRLTVL.

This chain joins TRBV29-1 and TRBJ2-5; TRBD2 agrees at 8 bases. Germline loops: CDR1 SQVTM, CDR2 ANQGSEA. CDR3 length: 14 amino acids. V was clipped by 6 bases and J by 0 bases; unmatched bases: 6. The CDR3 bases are TGCAGCGTGGGTAGCGGGATCCACCAAGAGACCCAGTACTTC. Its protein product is CSVGSGIHQETQYF.

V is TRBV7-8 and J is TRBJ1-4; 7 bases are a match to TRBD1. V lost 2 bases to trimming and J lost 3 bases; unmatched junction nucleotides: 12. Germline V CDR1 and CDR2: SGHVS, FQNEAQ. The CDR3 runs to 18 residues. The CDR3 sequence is CASSLYKSRGSPNEKLFF. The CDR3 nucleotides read TGTGCCAGCAGCTTATATAAGTCCAGGGGGAGTCCTAATGAAAAACTGTTTTTT.

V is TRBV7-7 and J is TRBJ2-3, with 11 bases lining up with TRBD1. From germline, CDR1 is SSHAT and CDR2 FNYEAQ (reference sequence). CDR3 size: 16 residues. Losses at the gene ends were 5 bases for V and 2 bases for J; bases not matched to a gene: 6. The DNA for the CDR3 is TGTGCCAGCAGCCCTCAAGGACAGGGGGCCACAGATACGCAGTATTTT. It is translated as CASSPQGQGATDTQYF.

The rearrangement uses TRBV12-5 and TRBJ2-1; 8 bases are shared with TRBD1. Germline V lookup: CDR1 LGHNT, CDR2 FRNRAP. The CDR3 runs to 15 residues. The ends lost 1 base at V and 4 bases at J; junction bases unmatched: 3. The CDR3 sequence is CASGLGQGTYNEQFF. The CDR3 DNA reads TGTGCTAGTGGTTTGGGACAGGGGACTTACAATGAGCAGTTCTTC.

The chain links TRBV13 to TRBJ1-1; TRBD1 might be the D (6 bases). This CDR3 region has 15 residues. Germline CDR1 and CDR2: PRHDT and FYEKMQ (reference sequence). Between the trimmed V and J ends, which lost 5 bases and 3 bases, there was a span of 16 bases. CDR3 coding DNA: TGTGCCAGCAGCCCCGCCGGCAGGGGTTACACTGAAGCTTTCTTT. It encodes CASSPAGRGYTEAFF.

For the CDR3, the DNA is TGCGCCAGCAGCCAAGATTTATCCTACTATGGCTACACCTTC. It translates to CASSQDLSYYGYTF. V is TRBV4-1 and J is TRBJ1-2, with D hard to call. V gave up 0 bases and J gave up 3 bases, with 8 bases separating them. This CDR3 is built from 14 residues. CDR1 is MGHRA, CDR2 YSYEKL, per germline.

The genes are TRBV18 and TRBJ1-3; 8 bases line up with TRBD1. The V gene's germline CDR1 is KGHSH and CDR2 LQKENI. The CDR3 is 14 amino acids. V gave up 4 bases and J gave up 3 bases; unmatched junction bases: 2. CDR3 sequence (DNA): TGTGCCAGCTCACTCGGACAGGGTGGAAACACCATATATTTT. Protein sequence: CASSLGQGGNTIYF.

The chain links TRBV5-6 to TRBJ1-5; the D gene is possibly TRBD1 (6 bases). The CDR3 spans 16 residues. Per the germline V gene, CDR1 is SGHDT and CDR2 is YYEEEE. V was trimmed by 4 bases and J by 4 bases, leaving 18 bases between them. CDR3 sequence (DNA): TGTGCCAGCAGCCATTGTACAGGGTGGCGAAATCAGCCCCAGCATTTT. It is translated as CASSHCTGWRNQPQHF. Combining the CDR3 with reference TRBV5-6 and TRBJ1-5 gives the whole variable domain DAGVTQSPTHLIKTRGQQVTLRCSPKSGHDTVSWYQQALGQGPQFIFQYYEEEERQRGNFPDRFSGHQFPNYSSELNVNALLLGDSALYLCASSHCTGWRNQPQHFGDGTRLSIL.

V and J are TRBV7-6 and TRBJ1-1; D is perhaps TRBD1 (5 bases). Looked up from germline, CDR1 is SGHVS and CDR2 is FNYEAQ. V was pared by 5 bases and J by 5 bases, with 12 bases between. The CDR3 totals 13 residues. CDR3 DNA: TGTGCCAGCAGCACCACGGGGGGTACTGAAGCTTTCTTT. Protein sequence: CASSTTGGTEAFF.

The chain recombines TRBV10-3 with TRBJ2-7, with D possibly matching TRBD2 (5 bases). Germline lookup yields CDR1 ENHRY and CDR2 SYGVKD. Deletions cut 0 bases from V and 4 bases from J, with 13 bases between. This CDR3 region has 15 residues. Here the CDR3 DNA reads TGTGCCATCAGTGAGTCGGCCGGCTCGGGGTACGAGCAGTACTTC. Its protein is CAISESAGSGYEQYF.

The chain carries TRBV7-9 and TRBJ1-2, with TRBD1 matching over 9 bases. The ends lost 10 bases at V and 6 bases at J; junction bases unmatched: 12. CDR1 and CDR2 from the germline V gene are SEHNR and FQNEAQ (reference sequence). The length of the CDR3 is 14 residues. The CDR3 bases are TGTGCCATCAATGGACAGGGGAAGGGGGATGGCTACACCTTC. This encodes CAINGQGKGDGYTF.

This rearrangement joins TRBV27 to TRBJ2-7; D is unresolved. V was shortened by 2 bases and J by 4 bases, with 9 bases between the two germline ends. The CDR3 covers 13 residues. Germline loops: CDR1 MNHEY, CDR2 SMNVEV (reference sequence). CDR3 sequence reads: CASSLKTAYEQYF. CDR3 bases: TGTGCCAGCAGTTTAAAGACTGCTTACGAGCAGTACTTC.